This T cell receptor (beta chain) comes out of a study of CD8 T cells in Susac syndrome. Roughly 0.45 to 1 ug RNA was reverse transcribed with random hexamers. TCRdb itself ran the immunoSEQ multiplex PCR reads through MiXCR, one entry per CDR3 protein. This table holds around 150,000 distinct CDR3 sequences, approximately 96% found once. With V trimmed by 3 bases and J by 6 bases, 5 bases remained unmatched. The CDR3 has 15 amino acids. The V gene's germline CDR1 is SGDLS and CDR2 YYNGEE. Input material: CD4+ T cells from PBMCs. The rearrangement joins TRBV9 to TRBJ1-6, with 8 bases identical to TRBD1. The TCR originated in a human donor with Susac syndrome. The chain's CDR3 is CASSARTGFNSPLHF. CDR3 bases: TGTGCCAGCAGCGCCCGGACAGGGTTTAATTCACCCCTCCACTTT.